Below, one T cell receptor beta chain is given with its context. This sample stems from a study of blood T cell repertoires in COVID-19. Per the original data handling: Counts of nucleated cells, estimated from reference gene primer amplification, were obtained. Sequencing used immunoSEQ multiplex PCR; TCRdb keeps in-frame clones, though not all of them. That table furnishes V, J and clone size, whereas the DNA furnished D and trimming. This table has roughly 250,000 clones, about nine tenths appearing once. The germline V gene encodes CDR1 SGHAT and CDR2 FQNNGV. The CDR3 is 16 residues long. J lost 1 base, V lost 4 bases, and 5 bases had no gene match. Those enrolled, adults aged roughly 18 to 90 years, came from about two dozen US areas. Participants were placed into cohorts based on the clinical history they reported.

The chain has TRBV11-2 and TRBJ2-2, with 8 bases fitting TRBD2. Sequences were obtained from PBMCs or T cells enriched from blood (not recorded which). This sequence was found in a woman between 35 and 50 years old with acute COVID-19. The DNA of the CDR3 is TGTGCCAGCAGCTCTATAGCGGGAAAGAACACCGGGGAGCTGTTTTTT. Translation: CASSSIAGKNTGELFF.